This record looks at one TCR beta chain sequence and its context. Its specificity is not known. These data belong to a study of cytomegalovirus exposure and HLA in healthy donors. Study findings and constraints: Earlier results showed most TCR beta V segments being productive about 87% or about 30% of the time. According to a later analysis, most TCR beta chains associated with CMV appeared HLA-restricted.

Both 60 Vbeta primers and 13 Jbeta primers went into the PCR. Measured with immunoSEQ multiplex PCR; TCRdb has only the in-frame clones, and not every one. The sample carries 130,000 to 150,000 clones, roughly 80% recorded once. Germline-derived CDR1 and CDR2 are ENHRY and SYGVKD. There are 16 residues in the CDR3. J lost 6 bases, V lost 6 bases, and 12 bases had no gene match. The chain couples TRBV10-3 to TRBJ1-1; TRBD1 aligns across 11 bases. This clonotype was sampled from a woman aged 50 to 60 in good health and CMV-seronegative. Sample: PBMCs. The CDR3: CAIRDRGLADSAEAFF. The CDR3 nucleotides are TGTGCCATCAGGGACAGGGGGCTCGCCGATTCCGCTGAAGCTTTCTTT.